The rows below give T cell receptor beta chains drawn from one sample of a study of T-cell reconstitution after alpha-beta-depleted transplantation in children. TCRdb reanalysed the PCR reads using MiXCR and keeps one entry per CDR3 protein. The table lists 780,000 or so distinct CDR3 sequences, around 15% of them singletons, with approximately 5% in the top ten. The input for sequencing was PBMCs, mostly from graft donor cells, taken 360 days after TCRalphabeta/CD19-depleted stem cell transplant. The source of these receptors is a male patient younger than 18 who had a stem cell transplant for acute lymphoblastic leukemia, so the T cells may come from the graft donor. Both conserved end residues are part of each CDR3. Each record gives: J gene, clone size, D gene, V gene, CDR3 protein, CDR3 DNA. The D gene is left open where the match is weak. Size tells how often a clone was seen (once, few, many) or the class of an expanded clone, and some rows leave it out.

>TRBJ1-5|-|-|TRBV18
CASSPQVQSNQPQHF
TGTGCCAGCTCACCACAGGTACAGAGCAATCAGCCCCAGCATTTT
>TRBJ2-1|-|TRBD2|TRBV14
CASSHLTSGRRAEQFF
TGTGCCAGCAGCCACCTAACTAGCGGGAGAAGGGCTGAGCAGTTCTTC
>TRBJ1-1|-|-|TRBV12-3/TRBV12-4
CASSPPPIPQAFF
TGTGCCAGCAGTCCCCCTCCGATTCCACAAGCTTTCTTT
>TRBJ2-3|few|TRBD2|TRBV5-1
CASSPKTSGLLSTDTQYF
TGCGCCAGCAGCCCTAAGACTAGCGGGCTCCTGAGCACAGATACGCAGTATTTT
>TRBJ2-1|many|TRBD2|TRBV12-3/TRBV12-4
CASSLTGLAGGTSYNEQFF
TGTGCCAGCAGTTTAACGGGACTAGCGGGAGGAACGTCCTACAATGAGCAGTTCTTC
>TRBJ2-1|-|TRBD2|TRBV5-1
CASSLLVAGGANEQFF
TGCGCCAGCAGCTTATTGGTAGCGGGAGGTGCCAATGAGCAGTTCTTC
>TRBJ1-1|-|-|TRBV29-1
CSVGRANTEAFF
TGCAGCGTGGGCAGGGCGAACACTGAAGCTTTCTTT
>TRBJ2-1|few|-|TRBV4-1
CASSLQTGEQFF
TGCGCCAGCAGCCTCCAGACGGGTGAGCAGTTCTTC
>TRBJ1-5|many|-|TRBV29-1
CSVDGGGSNQPQHF
TGCAGCGTTGACGGCGGGGGTAGCAATCAGCCCCAGCATTTT
>TRBJ1-1|-|-|TRBV6-1
CASISLPQGMNTEAFF
TGTGCCAGCATCTCCCTCCCGCAGGGAATGAACACTGAAGCTTTCTTT
>TRBJ2-7|once|TRBD1|TRBV24-1
CATSDPDRTYEQYF
TGTGCCACCAGTGATCCGGACAGGACCTACGAGCAGTACTTC
>TRBJ2-7|-|-|TRBV13
CASSSRGRVGVQYF
TGTGCCAGCAGCTCGAGGGGGAGGGTCGGCGTGCAGTACTTC
>TRBJ2-7|many|-|TRBV5-5
CASVRVASWPYEQYF
TGTGCCAGCGTTCGGGTGGCCTCCTGGCCCTACGAGCAGTACTTC
>TRBJ1-2|few|-|TRBV6-1
CASSEESTGANYGYTF
TGTGCCAGCAGTGAAGAGTCCACAGGCGCTAACTATGGCTACACCTTC
>TRBJ2-1|-|-|TRBV20-1
CSAPGMEGSYDEQFF
TGCAGTGCTCCTGGGATGGAGGGCTCCTACGATGAGCAGTTCTTC
>TRBJ1-6|-|TRBD1|TRBV9
CASSPGTGSSYNSPLHF
TGTGCCAGCAGCCCGGGGACAGGGAGCTCCTATAATTCACCCCTCCACTTT
>TRBJ2-1|-|-|TRBV5-1
CASSPGGVNEQFF
TGCGCCAGCAGCCCGGGGGGCGTCAATGAGCAGTTCTTC
>TRBJ2-7|once|-|TRBV4-1
CASSRTGWAEQYF
TGCGCCAGCAGCCGCACAGGGTGGGCCGAGCAGTACTTC
>TRBJ1-2|-|-|TRBV7-9
CASSTRQAISYGYTF
TGTGCCAGCAGCACCCGACAGGCTATAAGCTATGGCTACACCTTC
>TRBJ1-1|-|TRBD1|TRBV29-1
CSAKKTGLNTEAFF
TGCAGCGCAAAGAAGACAGGGCTGAACACTGAAGCTTTCTTT
>TRBJ2-4|-|-|TRBV5-1
CASSSVYRAGNIQYF
TGCGCCAGCAGCTCTGTGTACAGGGCGGGGAACATTCAGTACTTC
>TRBJ2-3|-|TRBD1|TRBV5-5
CASIGTATDTQYF
TGTGCCAGCATCGGGACAGCCACAGATACGCAGTATTTT
>TRBJ2-2|-|TRBD1|TRBV6-1
CASTGQGDTGELFF
TGTGCCAGCACCGGACAGGGGGACACCGGGGAGCTGTTTTTT
>TRBJ2-7|many|TRBD2|TRBV18
CASSLWTSGDYEQYF
TGTGCCAGCTCACTCTGGACTAGCGGGGACTACGAGCAGTACTTC
>TRBJ2-7|few|TRBD2|TRBV20-1
CSAALAGGPNYEQYF
TGCAGTGCAGCGCTAGCGGGAGGGCCTAACTACGAGCAGTACTTC
>TRBJ2-3|few|TRBD2|TRBV18
CASSPTSGRQDTQYF
TGTGCCAGCTCACCTACTAGCGGCAGGCAAGATACGCAGTATTTT
>TRBJ2-5|few|-|TRBV7-9
CASSLTLRGAGETQYF
TGTGCCAGCAGCTTAACCCTACGGGGGGCAGGGGAGACCCAGTACTTC
>TRBJ2-7|-|TRBD2|TRBV6-5
CASSYQGLAYSYEQYF
TGTGCCAGCAGTTACCAAGGACTAGCGTACTCCTACGAGCAGTACTTC
>TRBJ2-1|few|TRBD2|TRBV20-1
CSARDPRLSGSSYNEQFF
TGCAGTGCTAGAGATCCCCGACTAAGCGGGAGCTCCTACAATGAGCAGTTCTTC
>TRBJ2-7|few|TRBD2|TRBV7-6
CASSLAYGTRDEQYF
TGTGCCAGCAGCTTAGCTTACGGGACTAGGGACGAGCAGTACTTC
>TRBJ2-7|many|TRBD1|TRBV5-1
CASSSGQGYEQYF
TGTGCCAGCAGCTCGGGACAGGGCTACGAGCAGTACTTC
>TRBJ2-2|few|-|TRBV29-1
CSVCNRGGTGELFF
TGCAGCGTGTGTAACAGGGGGGGCACCGGGGAGCTGTTTTTT